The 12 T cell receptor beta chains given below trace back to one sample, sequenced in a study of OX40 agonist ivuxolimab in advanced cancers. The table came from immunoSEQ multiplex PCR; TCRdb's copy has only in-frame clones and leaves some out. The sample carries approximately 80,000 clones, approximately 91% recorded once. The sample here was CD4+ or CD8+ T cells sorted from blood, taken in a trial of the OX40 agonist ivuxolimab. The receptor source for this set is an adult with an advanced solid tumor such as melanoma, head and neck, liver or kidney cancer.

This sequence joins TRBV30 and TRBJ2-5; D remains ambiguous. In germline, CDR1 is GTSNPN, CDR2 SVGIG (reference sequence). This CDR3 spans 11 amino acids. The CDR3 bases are TGTGCTGGTGGTTTCCAAGAGACCCAGTACTTC. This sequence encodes CAGGFQETQYF.

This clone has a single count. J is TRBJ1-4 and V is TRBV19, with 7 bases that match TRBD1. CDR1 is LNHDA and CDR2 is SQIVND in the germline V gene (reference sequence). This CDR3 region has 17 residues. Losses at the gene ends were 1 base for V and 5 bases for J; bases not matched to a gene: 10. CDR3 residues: CASSIAPQGERNEKLFF. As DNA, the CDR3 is TGTGCCAGTAGTATAGCCCCCCAGGGGGAAAGGAATGAAAAACTGTTTTTT. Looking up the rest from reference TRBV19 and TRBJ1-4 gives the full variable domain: DGGITQSPKYLFRKEGQNVTLSCEQNLNHDAMYWYRQDPGQGLRLIYYSQIVNDFQKGDIAEGYSVSREKKESFPLTVTSAQKNPTAFYLCASSIAPQGERNEKLFFGSGTQLSVL.

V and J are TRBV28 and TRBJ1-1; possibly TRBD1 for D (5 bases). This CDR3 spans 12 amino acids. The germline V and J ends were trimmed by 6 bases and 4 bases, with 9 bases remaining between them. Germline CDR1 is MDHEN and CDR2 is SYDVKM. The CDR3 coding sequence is TGTGCCAGCAGGGCAGGGTTCACTGAAGCTTTCTTT. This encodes CASRAGFTEAFF.

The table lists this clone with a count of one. The CDR3 reads CASSVGGGNTDTQYF. CDR3 DNA sequence: TGTGCCAGCAGCGTAGGCGGGGGTAACACAGATACGCAGTATTTT. J is TRBJ2-3 and V is TRBV9; 7 bases align to TRBD2. V lost 0 bases and J lost 2; bases outside the gene matches: 3. The CDR3 runs 15 residues. From germline, CDR1 is SGDLS and CDR2 YYNGEE. The full variable domain, rest sourced from reference TRBV9 and TRBJ2-3, is DSGVTQTPKHLITATGQRVTLRCSPRSGDLSVYWYQQSLDQGLQFLIQYYNGEERAKGNILERFSAQQFPDLHSELNLSSLELGDSALYFCASSVGGGNTDTQYFGPGTRLTVL.

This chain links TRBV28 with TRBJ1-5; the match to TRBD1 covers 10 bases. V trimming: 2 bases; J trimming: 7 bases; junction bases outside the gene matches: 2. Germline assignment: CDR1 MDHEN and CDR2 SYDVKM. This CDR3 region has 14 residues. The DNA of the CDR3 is TGTGCCAGCAGTTTAACGACAGGGGGCCAGCCCCAGCATTTT. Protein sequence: CASSLTTGGQPQHF.

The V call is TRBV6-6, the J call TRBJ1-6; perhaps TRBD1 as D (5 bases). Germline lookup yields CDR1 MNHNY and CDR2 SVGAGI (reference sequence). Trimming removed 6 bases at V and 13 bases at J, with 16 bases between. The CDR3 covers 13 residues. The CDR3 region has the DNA TGTGCCAGCAGCCGTTCAGGGTTTCTTCCCCTCCACTTT. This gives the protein CASSRSGFLPLHF.

CDR3 sequence: CASSIGSGKGSYEQYF. The CDR3 nucleotides are TGTGCCAGTAGTATAGGTTCGGGGAAGGGCTCCTACGAGCAGTACTTC. The V call is TRBV19, the J call TRBJ2-7, with a tentative D call TRBD2 (5 bases). Germline-derived CDR1 and CDR2 are LNHDA and SQIVND (reference sequence). Trimming left V 1 base short and J 0 bases short, with 13 bases between. The length of the CDR3 is 16 residues.

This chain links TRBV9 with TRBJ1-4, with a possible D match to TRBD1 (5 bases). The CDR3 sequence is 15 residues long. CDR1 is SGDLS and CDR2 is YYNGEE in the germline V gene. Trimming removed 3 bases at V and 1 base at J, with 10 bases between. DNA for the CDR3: TGTGCCAGCAGCGCAGACAGCAGAACTAATGAAAAACTGTTTTTT. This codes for CASSADSRTNEKLFF.

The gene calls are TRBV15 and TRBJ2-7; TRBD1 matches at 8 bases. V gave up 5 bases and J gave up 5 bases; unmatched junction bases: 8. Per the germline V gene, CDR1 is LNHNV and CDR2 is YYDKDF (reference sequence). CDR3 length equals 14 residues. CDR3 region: CATSRRGTGHEQYF. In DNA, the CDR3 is TGTGCCACCAGCCGCCGGGGGACAGGCCACGAGCAGTACTTC. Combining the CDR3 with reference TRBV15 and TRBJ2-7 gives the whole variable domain DAMVIQNPRYQVTQFGKPVTLSCSQTLNHNVMYWYQQKSSQAPKLLFHYYDKDFNNEADTPDNFQSRRPNTSFCFLDIRSPGLGDTAMYLCATSRRGTGHEQYFGPGTRLTVT.

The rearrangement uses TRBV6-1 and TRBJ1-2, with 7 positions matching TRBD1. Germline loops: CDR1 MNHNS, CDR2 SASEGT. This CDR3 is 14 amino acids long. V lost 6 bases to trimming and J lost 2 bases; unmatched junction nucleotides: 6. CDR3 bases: TGTGCCAGCAGGGGAGTACAGGGGAACTATGGCTACACCTTC. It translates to CASRGVQGNYGYTF.

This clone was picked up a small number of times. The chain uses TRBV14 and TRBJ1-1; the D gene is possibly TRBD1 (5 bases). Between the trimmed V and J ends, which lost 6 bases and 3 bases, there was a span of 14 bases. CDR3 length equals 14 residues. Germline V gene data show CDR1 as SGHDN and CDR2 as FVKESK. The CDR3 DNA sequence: TGTGCCAGCAGTCCACCGGGCAGGGACACTGAAGCTTTCTTT. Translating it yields CASSPPGRDTEAFF.

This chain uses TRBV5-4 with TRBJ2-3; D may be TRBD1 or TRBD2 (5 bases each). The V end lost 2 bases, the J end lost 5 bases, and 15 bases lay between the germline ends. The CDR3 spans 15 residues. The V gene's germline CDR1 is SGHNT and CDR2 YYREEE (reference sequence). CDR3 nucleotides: TGTGCCAGCAGCTTCACGGGGCGAATAGGAGATACGCAGTATTTT. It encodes CASSFTGRIGDTQYF.